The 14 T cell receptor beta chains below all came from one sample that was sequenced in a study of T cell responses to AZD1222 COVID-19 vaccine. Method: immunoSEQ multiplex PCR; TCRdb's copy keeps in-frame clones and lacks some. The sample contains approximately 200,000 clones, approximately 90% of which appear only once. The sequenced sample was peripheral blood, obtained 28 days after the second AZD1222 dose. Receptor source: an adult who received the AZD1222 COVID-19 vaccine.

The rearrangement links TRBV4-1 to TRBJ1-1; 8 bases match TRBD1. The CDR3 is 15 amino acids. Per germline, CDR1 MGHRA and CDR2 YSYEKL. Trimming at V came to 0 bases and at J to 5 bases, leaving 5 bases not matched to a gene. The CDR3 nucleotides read TGCGCCAGCAGCCAAGAGGACAGGGTCGGGACTGAAGCTTTCTTT. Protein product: CASSQEDRVGTEAFF.

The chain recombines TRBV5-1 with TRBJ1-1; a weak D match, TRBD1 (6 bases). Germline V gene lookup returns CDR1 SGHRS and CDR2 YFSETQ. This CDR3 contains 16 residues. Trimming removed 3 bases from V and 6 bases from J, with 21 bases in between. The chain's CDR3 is CASSSTGFSGVAEAFF. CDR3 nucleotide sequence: TGCGCCAGCAGCTCCACAGGGTTTTCGGGTGTCGCTGAAGCTTTCTTT.

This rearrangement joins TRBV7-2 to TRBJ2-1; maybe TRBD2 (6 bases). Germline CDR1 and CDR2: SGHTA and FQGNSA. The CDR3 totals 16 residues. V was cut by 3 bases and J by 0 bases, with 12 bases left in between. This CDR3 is CASSLAPGSSYNEQFF. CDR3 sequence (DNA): TGTGCCAGCAGCTTGGCCCCCGGGAGCTCCTACAATGAGCAGTTCTTC.

The CDR3 DNA sequence: TGCGCCAGCAGCTGGAGCGGGCAGACCTACGAGCAGTACTTC. Translation: CASSWSGQTYEQYF. The chain joins TRBV5-1 to TRBJ2-7, with D possibly being TRBD2 (6 bases). In germline, CDR1 is SGHRS, CDR2 YFSETQ. V was trimmed by 3 bases and J by 2 bases, leaving 12 bases between them. The CDR3 is made up of 14 amino acids.

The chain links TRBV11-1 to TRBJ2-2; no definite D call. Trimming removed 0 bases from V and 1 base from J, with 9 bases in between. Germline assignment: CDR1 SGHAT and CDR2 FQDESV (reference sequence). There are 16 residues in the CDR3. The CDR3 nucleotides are TGTGCCAGCAGCTTAGCGCATGGTGGGAACACCGGGGAGCTGTTTTTT. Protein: CASSLAHGGNTGELFF.

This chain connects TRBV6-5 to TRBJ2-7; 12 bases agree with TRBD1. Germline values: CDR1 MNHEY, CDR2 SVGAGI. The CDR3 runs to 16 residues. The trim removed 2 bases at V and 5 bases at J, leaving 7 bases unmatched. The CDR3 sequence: CASSYRSGTGGNEQYF. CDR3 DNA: TGTGCCAGCAGTTACCGCTCCGGGACAGGGGGCAACGAGCAGTACTTC.

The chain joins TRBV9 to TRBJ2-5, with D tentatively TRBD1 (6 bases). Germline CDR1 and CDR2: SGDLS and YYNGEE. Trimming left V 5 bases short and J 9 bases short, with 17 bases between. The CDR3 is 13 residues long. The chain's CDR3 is CASSPAGEGAQYF. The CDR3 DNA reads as TGTGCCAGCAGTCCGGCAGGGGAAGGGGCCCAGTACTTC.

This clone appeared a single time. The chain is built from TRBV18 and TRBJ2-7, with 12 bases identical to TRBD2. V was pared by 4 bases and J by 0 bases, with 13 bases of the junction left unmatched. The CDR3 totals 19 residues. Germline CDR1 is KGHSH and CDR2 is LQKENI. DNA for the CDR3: TGTGCCAGCTCACTAATGGGACTAGCGGGTCGTTGGGGCTCCTACGAGCAGTACTTC. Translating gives CASSLMGLAGRWGSYEQYF. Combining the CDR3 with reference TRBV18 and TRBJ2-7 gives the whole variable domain NAGVMQNPRHLVRRRGQEARLRCSPMKGHSHVYWYRQLPEEGLKFMVYLQKENIIDESGMPKERFSAEFPKEGPSILRIQQVVRGDSAAYFCASSLMGLAGRWGSYEQYFGPGTRLTVT.

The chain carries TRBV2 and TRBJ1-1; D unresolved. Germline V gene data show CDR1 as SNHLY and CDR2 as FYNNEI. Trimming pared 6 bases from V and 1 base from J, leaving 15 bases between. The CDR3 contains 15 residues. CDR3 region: CASRGARTANTEAFF. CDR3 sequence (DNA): TGTGCCAGCAGAGGAGCTAGGACGGCGAACACTGAAGCTTTCTTT.

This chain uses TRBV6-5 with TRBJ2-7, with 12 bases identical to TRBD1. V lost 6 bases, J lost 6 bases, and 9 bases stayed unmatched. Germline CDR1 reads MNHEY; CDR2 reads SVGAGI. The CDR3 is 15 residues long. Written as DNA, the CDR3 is TGTGCCAGCAGGAGCCCTGCGGGACAGGGGGCCGAGCAGTACTTC. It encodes CASRSPAGQGAEQYF.

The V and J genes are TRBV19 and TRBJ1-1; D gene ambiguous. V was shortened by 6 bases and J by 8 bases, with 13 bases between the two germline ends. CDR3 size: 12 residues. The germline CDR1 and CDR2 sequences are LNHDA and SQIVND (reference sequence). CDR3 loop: CASRDSRQEAFF. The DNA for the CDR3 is TGTGCCAGTAGGGACTCCCGGCAGGAAGCTTTCTTT.

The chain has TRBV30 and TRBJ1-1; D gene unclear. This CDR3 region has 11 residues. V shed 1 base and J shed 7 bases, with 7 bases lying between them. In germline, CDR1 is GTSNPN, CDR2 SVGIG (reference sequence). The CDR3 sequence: CAWSDWVEAFF. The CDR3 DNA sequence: TGTGCCTGGAGTGATTGGGTTGAAGCTTTCTTT. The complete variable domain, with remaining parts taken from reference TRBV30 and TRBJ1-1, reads SQTIHQWPATLVQPVGSPLSLECTVEGTSNPNLYWYRQAAGRGLQLLFYSVGIGQISSEVPQNLSASRPQDRQFILSSKKLLLSDSGFYLCAWSDWVEAFFGQGTRLTVV.

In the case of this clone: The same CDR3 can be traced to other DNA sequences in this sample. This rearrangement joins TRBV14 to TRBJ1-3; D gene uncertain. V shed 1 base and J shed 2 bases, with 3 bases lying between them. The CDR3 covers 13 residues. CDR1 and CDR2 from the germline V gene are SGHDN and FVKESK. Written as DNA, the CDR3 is TGTGCCAGCAGCCAAGTACCTGGAAACACCATATATTTT. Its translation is CASSQVPGNTIYF.

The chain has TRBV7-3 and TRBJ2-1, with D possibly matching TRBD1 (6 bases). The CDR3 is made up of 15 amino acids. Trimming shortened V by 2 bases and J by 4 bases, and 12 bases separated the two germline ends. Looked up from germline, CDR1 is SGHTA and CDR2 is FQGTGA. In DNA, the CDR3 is TGTGCCAGCAGCTTACAGGGGAAGGGGTACAATGAGCAGTTCTTC. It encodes CASSLQGKGYNEQFF.